Shown below are 2 T cell receptor beta chains from a single sample sequenced in a study of cytomegalovirus exposure and HLA in healthy donors (dated by TCRdb to 2015 to 2018). The protocol used for the library was the immunoSEQ multiplex PCR assay. For the multiplex PCR, a mixture combining 60 forward primers for TCR Vbeta segments and 13 reverse primers for TCR Jbeta segments was used. This is the immuneACCESS table as TCRdb keeps it, with only in-frame sequences that have V and J called. A part of the clones is gone; compared with another copy, unresolved V genes explain less than half, and the rest is unexplained. The sample table records 100,000 to 150,000 clones; roughly 78% of these occur just once. The biggest ten clones account for roughly 11% of the sample. Sequenced material: PBMCs. These receptors all stem from a man aged 25-45 years in good health and CMV-seropositive.

The V call is TRBV5-6, the J call TRBJ2-2; TRBD2 matches 7 bases. Germline lookup yields CDR1 SGHDT and CDR2 YYEEEE. Unmatched junction bases numbered 9, after V lost 1 base and J lost 0 bases. This CDR3 has 18 residues. The CDR3, as DNA: TGTGCCAGCAGCTTGTTCAAGCTAGCGGTATCGAACACCGGGGAGCTGTTTTTT. Protein sequence: CASSLFKLAVSNTGELFF.

V gene TRBV19 combines with J gene TRBJ2-3; 10 bases align to TRBD2. CDR3 length: 16 residues. With V trimmed by 2 bases and J by 2 bases, 4 bases remained unmatched. CDR1 and CDR2 (germline): LNHDA, SQIVND (reference sequence). CDR3 in DNA: TGTGCCAGTAGTATACTAGCGGGAGTAACCACAGATACGCAGTATTTT. Protein product: CASSILAGVTTDTQYF.